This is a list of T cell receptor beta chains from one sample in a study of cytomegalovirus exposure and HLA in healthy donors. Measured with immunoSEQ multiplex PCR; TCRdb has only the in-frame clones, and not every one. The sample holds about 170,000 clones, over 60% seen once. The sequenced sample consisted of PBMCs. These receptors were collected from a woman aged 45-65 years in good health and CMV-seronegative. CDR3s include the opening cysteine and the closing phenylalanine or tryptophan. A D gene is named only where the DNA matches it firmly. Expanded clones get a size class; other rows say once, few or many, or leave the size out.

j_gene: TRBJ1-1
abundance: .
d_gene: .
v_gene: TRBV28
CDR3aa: CASSLGLLVGARTEAFF
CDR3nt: TGTGCCAGCAGTTTAGGTTTACTCGTGGGGGCTCGGACTGAAGCTTTCTTT

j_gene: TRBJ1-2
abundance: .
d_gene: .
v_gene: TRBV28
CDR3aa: CVGQREGHGYTF
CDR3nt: TGTGTCGGCCAGAGGGAGGGTCATGGCTACACCTTC

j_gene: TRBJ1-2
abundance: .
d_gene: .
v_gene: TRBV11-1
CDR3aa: CASSSEVDGYTF
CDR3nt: TGTGCCAGCAGCTCAGAGGTAGACGGCTACACCTTC

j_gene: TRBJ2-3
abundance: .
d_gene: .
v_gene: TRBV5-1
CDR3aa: CASSLALGERTDTQYF
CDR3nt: TGCGCCAGCAGCTTGGCCCTCGGGGAGCGCACAGATACGCAGTATTTT

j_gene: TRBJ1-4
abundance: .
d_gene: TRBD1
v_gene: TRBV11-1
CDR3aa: CASSPRTGAEKLFF
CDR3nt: TGTGCCAGCAGCCCGCGGACAGGGGCTGAAAAACTGTTTTTT

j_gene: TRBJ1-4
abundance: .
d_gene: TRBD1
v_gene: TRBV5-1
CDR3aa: CASSGTGQLNEKLFF
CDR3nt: TGCGCCAGCAGCGGGACGGGACAGCTTAATGAAAAACTGTTTTTT

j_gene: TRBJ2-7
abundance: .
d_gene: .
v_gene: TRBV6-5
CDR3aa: CASSSPGNYEQYF
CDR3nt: TGTGCCAGCAGTTCCCCGGGGAACTACGAGCAGTACTTC

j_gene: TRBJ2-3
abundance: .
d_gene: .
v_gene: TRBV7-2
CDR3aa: CAIGTFTDTQYF
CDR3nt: TGTGCCATCGGGACTTTCACAGATACGCAGTATTTT

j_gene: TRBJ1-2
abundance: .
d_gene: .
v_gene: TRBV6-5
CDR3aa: CASSYGASNYGYTF
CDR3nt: TGTGCCAGCAGTTACGGGGCTTCTAACTATGGCTACACCTTC

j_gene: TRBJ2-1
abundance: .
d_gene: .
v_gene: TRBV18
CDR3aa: CASSLRTGSSYNEQFF
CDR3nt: TGTGCCAGCTCACTGCGAACAGGGAGCTCCTACAATGAGCAGTTCTTC

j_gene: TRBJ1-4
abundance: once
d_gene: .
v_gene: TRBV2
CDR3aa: CASSELGAVGEKLFF
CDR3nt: TGTGCCAGCAGTGAATTGGGGGCAGTGGGAGAAAAACTGTTTTTT

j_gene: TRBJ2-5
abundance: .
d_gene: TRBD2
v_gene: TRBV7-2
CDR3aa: CASTSGGVQETQYF
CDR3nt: TGTGCCAGTACTAGCGGGGGGGTGCAAGAGACCCAGTACTTC

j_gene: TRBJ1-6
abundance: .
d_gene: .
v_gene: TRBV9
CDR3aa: CASNSGDSPLHF
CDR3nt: TGTGCCAGTAACTCAGGCGATTCCCCCCTCCACTTT

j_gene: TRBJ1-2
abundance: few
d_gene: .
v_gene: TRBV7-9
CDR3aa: CASSLDLETF
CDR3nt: TGTGCCAGCAGCTTAGACTTAGAAACCTTC

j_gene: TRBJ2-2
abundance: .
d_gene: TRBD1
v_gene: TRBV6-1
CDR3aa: CASIRQGDLGELFF
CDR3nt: TGTGCCAGCATAAGACAGGGGGACCTCGGGGAGCTGTTTTTT

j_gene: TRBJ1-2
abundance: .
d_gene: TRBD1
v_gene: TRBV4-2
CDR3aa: CASSQGPQGQGAGGYTF
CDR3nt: TGTGCCAGCAGCCAAGGGCCCCAAGGACAGGGGGCAGGTGGCTACACCTTC

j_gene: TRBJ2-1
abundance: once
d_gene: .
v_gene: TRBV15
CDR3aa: CATSRGGTRGGNEQFF
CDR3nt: TGTGCCACCAGCAGAGGGGGCACGCGGGGTGGTAATGAGCAGTTCTTC

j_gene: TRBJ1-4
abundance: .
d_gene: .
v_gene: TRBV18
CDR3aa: CASSPPSGEGKLFF
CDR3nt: TGTGCCAGCTCACCACCGAGCGGGGAAGGGAAACTGTTTTTT

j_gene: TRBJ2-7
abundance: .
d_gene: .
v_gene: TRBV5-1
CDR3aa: CASSLSTEQYF
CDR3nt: TGCGCCAGCAGCTTATCGACAGAGCAGTACTTC

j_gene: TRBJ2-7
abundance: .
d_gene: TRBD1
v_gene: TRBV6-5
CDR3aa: CASSYRTGGNYEQYF
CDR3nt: TGTGCCAGCAGTTATAGGACAGGGGGCAACTACGAGCAGTACTTC

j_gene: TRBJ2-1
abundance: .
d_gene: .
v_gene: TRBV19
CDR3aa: CASSMQGLPIGEQFF
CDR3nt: TGTGCCAGTAGTATGCAGGGACTCCCCATAGGTGAGCAGTTCTTC

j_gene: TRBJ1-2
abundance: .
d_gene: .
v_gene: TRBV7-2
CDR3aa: CASSLERRGTEGYTF
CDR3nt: TGTGCCAGCAGCTTAGAGAGGCGGGGGACTGAAGGCTACACCTTC

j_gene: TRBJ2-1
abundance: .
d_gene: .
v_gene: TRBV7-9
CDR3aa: CASSSVLGNSVFF
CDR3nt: TGTGCCAGCAGCTCAGTTTTGGGCAATTCGGTGTTCTTC

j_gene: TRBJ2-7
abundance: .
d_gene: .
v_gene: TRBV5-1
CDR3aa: CASSLGGILYEQYF
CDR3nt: TGCGCCAGCAGCTTGGGCGGGATCCTCTACGAGCAGTACTTC

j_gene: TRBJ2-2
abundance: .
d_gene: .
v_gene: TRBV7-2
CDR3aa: CASSYTTGKLFF
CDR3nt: TGTGCCAGCAGCTACACCACCGGGAAGCTGTTTTTT

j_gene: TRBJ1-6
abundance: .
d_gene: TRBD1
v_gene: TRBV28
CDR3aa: CASIRTGESNSPLHF
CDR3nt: TGTGCCAGCATTAGGACAGGGGAGAGTAATTCACCCCTCCACTTT

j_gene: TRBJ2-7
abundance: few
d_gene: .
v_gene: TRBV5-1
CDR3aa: CASSLTGPTPKEQYF
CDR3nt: TGCGCCAGCAGCTTGACAGGGCCCACCCCTAAAGAGCAGTACTTC

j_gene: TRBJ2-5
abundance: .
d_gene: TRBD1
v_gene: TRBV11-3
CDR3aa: CASSLGRTGEGETQYF
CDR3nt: TGTGCCAGCAGCTTGGGACGGACAGGGGAGGGAGAGACCCAGTACTTC

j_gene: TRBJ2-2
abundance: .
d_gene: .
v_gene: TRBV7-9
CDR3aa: CASSPLGSAELFF
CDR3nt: TGTGCCAGCAGCCCACTAGGGTCTGCGGAGCTGTTTTTT

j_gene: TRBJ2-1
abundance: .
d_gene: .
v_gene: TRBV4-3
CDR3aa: CASSQGLYNEQFF
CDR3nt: TGCGCCAGCAGCCAGGGGCTGTACAATGAGCAGTTCTTC